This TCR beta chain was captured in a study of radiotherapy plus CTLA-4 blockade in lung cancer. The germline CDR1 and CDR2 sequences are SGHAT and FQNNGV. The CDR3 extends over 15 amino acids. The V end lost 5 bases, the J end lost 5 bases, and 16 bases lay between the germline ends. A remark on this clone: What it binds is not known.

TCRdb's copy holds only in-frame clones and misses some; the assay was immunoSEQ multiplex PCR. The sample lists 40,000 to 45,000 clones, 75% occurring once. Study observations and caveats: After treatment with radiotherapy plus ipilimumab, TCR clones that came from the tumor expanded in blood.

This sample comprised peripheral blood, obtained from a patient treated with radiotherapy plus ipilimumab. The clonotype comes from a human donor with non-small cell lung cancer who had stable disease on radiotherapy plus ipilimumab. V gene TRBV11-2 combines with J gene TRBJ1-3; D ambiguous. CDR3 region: CASSMGGSWRNTIYF. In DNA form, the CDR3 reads TGTGCCAGCAGCATGGGAGGTTCTTGGAGAAACACCATATATTTT.